Listed here are 21 T cell receptor beta chains from one sample, sequenced in a study of T cell responses to AZD1222 COVID-19 vaccine. Generated by immunoSEQ multiplex PCR, the TCRdb table keeps only in-frame clones and is missing some. Of about 42,000 clones in the sample, approximately 89% were seen once. This material consisted of peripheral blood, taken 28 days after the second AZD1222 dose. All receptors derive from an adult who received the AZD1222 COVID-19 vaccine.

V is TRBV3-1 (or the pseudogene TRBV3-2) and J is TRBJ1-2; D is ambiguous. The CDR3 extends over 14 amino acids. The V and J ends lost 0 bases and 8 bases respectively, with 13 bases between them. CDR1 is LGHDT and CDR2 is YNNKEL in the germline V gene (reference sequence). The CDR3: CASSQDRGSGGYTF. The CDR3 DNA is TGTGCCAGCAGCCAAGATCGAGGGTCTGGAGGCTACACCTTC.

Here the CDR3 reads CASSLKADRVRGQFF. DNA of the CDR3: TGTGCCAGCAGCTTAAAAGCGGACCGGGTACGGGGGCAGTTCTTC. The V call is TRBV5-6, the J call TRBJ2-1; a possible D gene is TRBD2 (5 bases). CDR1 is SGHDT, CDR2 YYEEEE, per germline. This CDR3 is built from 15 residues. Trimming pared 2 bases from V and 12 bases from J, leaving 21 bases between.

The chain carries TRBV5-1 and TRBJ2-2; unclear D gene. CDR3 length: 14 amino acids. Germline V gene data show CDR1 as SGHRS and CDR2 as YFSETQ. Trimming pared 1 base from V and 1 base from J, leaving 5 bases between. The CDR3 is CASSLLMNTGELFF. The CDR3 bases are TGCGCCAGCAGCTTGTTAATGAACACCGGGGAGCTGTTTTTT.

The rearrangement links TRBV2 to TRBJ1-2; D is possibly TRBD1 (6 bases). The germline CDR1 and CDR2 sequences are SNHLY and FYNNEI. Trimming pared 3 bases from V and 1 base from J, leaving 12 bases between. The CDR3 contains 15 residues. CDR3 DNA sequence: TGTGCCAGCAGTGAGGTTACAGGGATTAACTATGGCTACACCTTC. Amino acids: CASSEVTGINYGYTF.

This rearrangement joins TRBV10-3 to TRBJ2-4, with D possibly matching TRBD2 (6 bases). The V gene's germline CDR1 is ENHRY and CDR2 SYGVKD. The CDR3 has 16 residues. The germline V and J ends were trimmed by 0 bases and 5 bases, with 14 bases remaining between them. As DNA, the CDR3 is TGTGCCATCAGTGAGTCCCTAGGGGACTCGGAAAACATTCAGTACTTC. Amino acid sequence: CAISESLGDSENIQYF.

The rearrangement links TRBV5-1 to TRBJ2-1; TRBD1 is a possible D gene (5 bases). This CDR3 region has 14 residues. V was cut by 4 bases and J by 5 bases, with 13 bases left in between. The germline V gene has CDR1 SGHRS and CDR2 YFSETQ. This chain's CDR3 is CASSPMTANNEQFF. The CDR3 DNA is TGCGCCAGCAGCCCGATGACAGCAAACAATGAGCAGTTCTTC.

The rearrangement links TRBV29-1 to TRBJ2-7, with 14 bases that match TRBD2. Germline CDR1 and CDR2: SQVTM and ANQGSEA. V gave up 6 bases and J gave up 6 bases; unmatched junction bases: 4. CDR3 length: 13 residues. CDR3 coding DNA: TGCAGCGTGGGGACTAGCGGGAGAGGCGAGCAGTACTTC. It codes for CSVGTSGRGEQYF.

This chain joins TRBV19 and TRBJ1-5, with D unresolved. V was cut by 3 bases and J by 5 bases, with 11 bases left in between. The CDR3 consists of 14 residues. From germline, CDR1 is LNHDA and CDR2 SQIVND (reference sequence). CDR3 region: CASSIRPGHQPQHF. DNA of the CDR3: TGTGCCAGTAGTATTCGGCCAGGCCATCAGCCCCAGCATTTT.

This clone was observed once. The chain links TRBV10-1 to TRBJ1-6; the D is unclear. The CDR3 length is 15 residues. Looked up from germline, CDR1 is WNHNN and CDR2 is SYGVQD (reference sequence). Trimming removed 6 bases at V and 6 bases at J, with 15 bases between. The CDR3 spells CASRRSREPNSPLHF. The CDR3 DNA follows: TGCGCCAGCAGAAGGAGCCGGGAACCTAATTCACCCCTCCACTTT.

The gene calls are TRBV18 and TRBJ1-1; a possible D gene is TRBD1 (5 bases). The CDR3 spans 16 residues. The germline gives CDR1 KGHSH, CDR2 LQKENI. V lost 1 base and J lost 5, with 17 bases in between. The CDR3 DNA reads TGTGCCAGCTCACCACGGGCAGGGAGTGTAGGGACTGAAGCTTTCTTT. Its protein is CASSPRAGSVGTEAFF.

CDR3 DNA sequence: TGTGCCAGCAGCCACCAGACTAGCGGGGGGCCGCCCGATACGCAGTATTTT. Translated, it gives CASSHQTSGGPPDTQYF. This sequence joins TRBV3-1 (or the pseudogene TRBV3-2) and TRBJ2-3; 13 nucleotides align to TRBD2. The J segment lost 6 bases and the V segment lost 3 bases, leaving 9 bases of the junction unmatched. The CDR3 consists of 17 residues. Germline CDR1 LGHDT, CDR2 YNNKEL (reference sequence).

The chain is built from TRBV7-2 and TRBJ2-5, with a tentative D call TRBD1 (5 bases). V was shortened by 1 base and J by 0 bases, with 9 bases between the two germline ends. Germline CDR1 SGHTA, CDR2 FQGNSA. This CDR3 has 15 amino acids. The CDR3 DNA reads as TGTGCCAGCAGCTTAGGGGGCCAGGACCAAGAGACCCAGTACTTC. It yields the protein CASSLGGQDQETQYF.

This rearrangement joins TRBV4-1 to TRBJ1-4; 7 bases fit TRBD1. The CDR3 runs 17 residues. V lost 4 bases to trimming and J lost 1 base; unmatched junction nucleotides: 9. CDR1 and CDR2 (germline): MGHRA, YSYEKL. The CDR3 DNA is TGCGCCAGCAGCCCAGAGGGGGCACAGGGAACTAATGAAAAACTGTTTTTT. This codes for CASSPEGAQGTNEKLFF.

The gene calls are TRBV7-8 and TRBJ1-5; 7 bases map to TRBD1. After removal of 2 bases from V and 3 bases from J, the junction contained 10 bases not matched to a gene. Per the germline V gene, CDR1 is SGHVS and CDR2 is FQNEAQ. The CDR3 loop spans 17 amino acids. The CDR3 is CASSLSGSGGFNQPQHF. The CDR3, as DNA: TGTGCCAGCAGCTTAAGTGGGTCAGGGGGGTTCAATCAGCCCCAGCATTTT.

The chain links TRBV7-8 to TRBJ1-2, with 7 bases identical to TRBD1. V trimming: 5 bases; J trimming: 6 bases; junction bases outside the gene matches: 6. The CDR3 has 13 amino acids. Germline V lookup: CDR1 SGHVS, CDR2 FQNEAQ. DNA for the CDR3: TGTGCCAGCAGCCCCGGACAGGATCATGGCTACACCTTC. Protein: CASSPGQDHGYTF.

The rearrangement joins TRBV5-4 to TRBJ2-3; TRBD1 agrees at 10 bases. CDR3 length: 15 residues. V was clipped by 4 bases and J by 4 bases; unmatched bases: 6. Germline CDR1 SGHNT, CDR2 YYREEE (reference sequence). CDR3 sequence (DNA): TGTGCCAGCAGCGTTGACAGGGGGCTCGCAGATACGCAGTATTTT. This sequence encodes CASSVDRGLADTQYF.

The chain links TRBV6-5 to TRBJ1-2; TRBD1 might be the D (5 bases). The CDR3 loop spans 14 amino acids. Germline lookup yields CDR1 MNHEY and CDR2 SVGAGI. Trimming took off 5 bases at V and 8 bases at J, with 18 bases between the two ends. In DNA form, the CDR3 reads TGTGCCAGCAGTCGAGACAGCCCAGTAGTCGGCTACACCTTC. This sequence encodes CASSRDSPVVGYTF.

This chain links TRBV19 with TRBJ2-1; D is possibly TRBD1 or TRBD2 (5 bases each). This CDR3 region has 15 residues. V lost 6 bases to trimming and J lost 0 bases, with 12 bases between them. Germline-derived CDR1 and CDR2 are LNHDA and SQIVND (reference sequence). The CDR3 bases are TGTGCCAGTAGCCCATGGGGGATCTCCTACAATGAGCAGTTCTTC. Encoded protein: CASSPWGISYNEQFF.

The chain uses TRBV5-1 and TRBJ2-5; 11 nucleotides agree with TRBD2. This CDR3 has 16 residues. Unmatched junction bases numbered 4, after V lost 1 base and J lost 2 bases. CDR1 and CDR2 from the germline V gene are SGHRS and YFSETQ. The CDR3 protein is CASSLTGTSGQETQYF. The CDR3, as DNA: TGCGCCAGCAGCTTGACCGGGACTAGCGGACAAGAGACCCAGTACTTC.

The table lists this clone with a count of one. The chain has TRBV29-1 and TRBJ1-2; no clear D gene. The germline V gene encodes CDR1 SQVTM and CDR2 ANQGSEA. Trimming left V 4 bases short and J 4 bases short, with 16 bases between. The CDR3 covers 14 residues. The CDR3 is CSVVSTGISYGYTF. The CDR3 nucleotides are TGCAGCGTTGTGTCTACGGGCATCAGCTATGGCTACACCTTC.

The V and J genes are TRBV7-2 and TRBJ1-3, with D hard to call. The CDR3 runs 13 residues. Germline V CDR1 and CDR2: SGHTA, FQGNSA. The ends were cut back, 1 base at V and 5 bases at J, with 6 bases in the middle. CDR3 bases: TGTGCCAGCAGCTTAGAACAGAGAAACACCATATATTTT. Amino acid sequence: CASSLEQRNTIYF.